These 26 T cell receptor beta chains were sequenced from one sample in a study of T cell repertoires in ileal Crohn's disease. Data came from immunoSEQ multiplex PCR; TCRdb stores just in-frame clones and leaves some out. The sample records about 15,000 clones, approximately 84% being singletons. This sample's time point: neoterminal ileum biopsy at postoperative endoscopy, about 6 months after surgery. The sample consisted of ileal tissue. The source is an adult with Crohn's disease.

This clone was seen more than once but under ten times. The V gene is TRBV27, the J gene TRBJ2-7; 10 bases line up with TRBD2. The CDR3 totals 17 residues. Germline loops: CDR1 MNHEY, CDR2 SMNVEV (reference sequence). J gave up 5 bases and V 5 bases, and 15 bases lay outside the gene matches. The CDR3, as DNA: TGTGCCAGCAGTCGACAATCGCCGGGACTAGCGTCCAACGAGCAGTACTTC. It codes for CASSRQSPGLASNEQYF.

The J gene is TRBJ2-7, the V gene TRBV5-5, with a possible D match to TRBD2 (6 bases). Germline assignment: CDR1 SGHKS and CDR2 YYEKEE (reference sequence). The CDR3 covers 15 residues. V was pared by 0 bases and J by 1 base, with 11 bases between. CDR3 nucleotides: TGTGCCAGCAGCTTGGCCGGGGAGGTTTCCTACGAGCAGTACTTC. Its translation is CASSLAGEVSYEQYF. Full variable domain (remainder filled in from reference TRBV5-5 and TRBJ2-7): DAGVTQSPTHLIKTRGQQVTLRCSPISGHKSVSWYQQVLGQGPQFIFQYYEKEERGRGNFPDRFSARQFPNYSSELNVNALLLGDSALYLCASSLAGEVSYEQYFGPGTRLTVT.

The CDR3 reads CASSSQGKPQHF. DNA of the CDR3: TGTGCCAGCAGTTCACAGGGAAAGCCCCAGCATTTT. The rearrangement uses TRBV28 and TRBJ1-5; D may be TRBD1 (6 bases). V was clipped by 4 bases and J by 8 bases, with 9 bases between them. Germline lookup yields CDR1 MDHEN and CDR2 SYDVKM. This CDR3 is built from 12 residues. Looking up the rest from reference TRBV28 and TRBJ1-5 gives the full variable domain: DVKVTQSSRYLVKRTGEKVFLECVQDMDHENMFWYRQDPGLGLRLIYFSYDVKMKEKGDIPEGYSVSREKKERFSLILESASTNQTSMYLCASSSQGKPQHFGDGTRLSIL.

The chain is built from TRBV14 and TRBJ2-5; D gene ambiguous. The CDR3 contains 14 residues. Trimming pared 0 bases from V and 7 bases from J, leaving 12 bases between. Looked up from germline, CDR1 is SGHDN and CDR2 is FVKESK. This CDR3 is CASSQDGPFGTQYF. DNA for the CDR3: TGTGCCAGCAGCCAAGATGGACCCTTCGGGACCCAGTACTTC.

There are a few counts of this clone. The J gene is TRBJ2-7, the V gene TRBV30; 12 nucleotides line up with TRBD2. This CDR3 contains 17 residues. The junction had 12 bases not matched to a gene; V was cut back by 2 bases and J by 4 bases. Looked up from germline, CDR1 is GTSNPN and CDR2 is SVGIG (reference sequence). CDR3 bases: TGTGCCTGGAGTCCCCAATTGACTAGCGGGAGAGGTTACGAGCAGTACTTC. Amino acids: CAWSPQLTSGRGYEQYF.

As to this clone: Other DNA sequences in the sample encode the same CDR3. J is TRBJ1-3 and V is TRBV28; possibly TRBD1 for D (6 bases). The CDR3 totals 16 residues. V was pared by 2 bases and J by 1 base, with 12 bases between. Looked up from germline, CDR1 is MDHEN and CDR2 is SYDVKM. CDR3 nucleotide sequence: TGTGCCAGCAGTTTACCACAGGGCTCTTCTGGAAACACCATATATTTT. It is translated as CASSLPQGSSGNTIYF. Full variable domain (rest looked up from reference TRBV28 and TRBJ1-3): DVKVTQSSRYLVKRTGEKVFLECVQDMDHENMFWYRQDPGLGLRLIYFSYDVKMKEKGDIPEGYSVSREKKERFSLILESASTNQTSMYLCASSLPQGSSGNTIYFGEGSWLTVV.

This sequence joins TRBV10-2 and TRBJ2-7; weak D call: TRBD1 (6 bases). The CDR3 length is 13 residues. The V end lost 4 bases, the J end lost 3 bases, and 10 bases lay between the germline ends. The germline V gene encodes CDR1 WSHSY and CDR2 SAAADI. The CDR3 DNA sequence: TGCGCCAGCAGTGGGGGGCAGATCTACGAGCAGTACTTC. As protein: CASSGGQIYEQYF.

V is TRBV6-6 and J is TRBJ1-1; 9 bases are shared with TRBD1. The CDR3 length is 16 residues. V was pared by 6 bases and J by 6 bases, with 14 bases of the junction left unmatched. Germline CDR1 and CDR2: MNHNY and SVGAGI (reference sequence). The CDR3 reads CASRTGGVQIGAEAFF. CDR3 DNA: TGTGCCAGCAGGACAGGGGGAGTTCAAATCGGTGCTGAAGCTTTCTTT.

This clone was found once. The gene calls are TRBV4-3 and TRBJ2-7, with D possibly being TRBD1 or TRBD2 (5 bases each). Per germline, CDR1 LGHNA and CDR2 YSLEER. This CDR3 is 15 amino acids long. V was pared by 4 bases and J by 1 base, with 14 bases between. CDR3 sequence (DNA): TGCGCCAGCAGCCGCCTCGGGACGGGTTCCTACGAGCAGTACTTC. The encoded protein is CASSRLGTGSYEQYF.

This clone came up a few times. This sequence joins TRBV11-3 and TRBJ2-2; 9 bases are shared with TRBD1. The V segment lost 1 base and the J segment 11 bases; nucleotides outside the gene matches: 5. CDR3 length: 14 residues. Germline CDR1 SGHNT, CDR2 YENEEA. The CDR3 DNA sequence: TGTGCCAGCAGCTTAGCTGGGACAGGGCAAGAGCTGTTTTTT. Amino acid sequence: CASSLAGTGQELFF.

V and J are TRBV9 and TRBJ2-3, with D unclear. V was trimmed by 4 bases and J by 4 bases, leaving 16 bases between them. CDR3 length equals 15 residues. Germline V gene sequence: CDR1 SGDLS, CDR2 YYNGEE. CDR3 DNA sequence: TGTGCCAGCAGCTCATCCTTGATTTTGGCAGATACGCAGTATTTT. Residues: CASSSSLILADTQYF. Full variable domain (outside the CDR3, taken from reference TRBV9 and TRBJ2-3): DSGVTQTPKHLITATGQRVTLRCSPRSGDLSVYWYQQSLDQGLQFLIQYYNGEERAKGNILERFSAQQFPDLHSELNLSSLELGDSALYFCASSSSLILADTQYFGPGTRLTVL.

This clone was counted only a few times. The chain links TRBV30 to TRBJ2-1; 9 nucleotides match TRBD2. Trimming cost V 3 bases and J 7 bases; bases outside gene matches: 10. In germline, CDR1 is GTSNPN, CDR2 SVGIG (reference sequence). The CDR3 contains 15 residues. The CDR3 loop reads CAWSRGLASINEQFF. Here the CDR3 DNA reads TGTGCCTGGAGCCGAGGACTAGCGTCGATAAATGAGCAGTTCTTC.

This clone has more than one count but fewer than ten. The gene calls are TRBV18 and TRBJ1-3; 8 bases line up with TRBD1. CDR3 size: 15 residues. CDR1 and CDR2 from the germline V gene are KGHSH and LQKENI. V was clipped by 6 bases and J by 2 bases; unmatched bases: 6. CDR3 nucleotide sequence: TGTGCCAGCTCGCCAACAGGGGGAACTGGAAACACCATATATTTT. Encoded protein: CASSPTGGTGNTIYF. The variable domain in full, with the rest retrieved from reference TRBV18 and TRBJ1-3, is NAGVMQNPRHLVRRRGQEARLRCSPMKGHSHVYWYRQLPEEGLKFMVYLQKENIIDESGMPKERFSAEFPKEGPSILRIQQVVRGDSAAYFCASSPTGGTGNTIYFGEGSWLTVV.

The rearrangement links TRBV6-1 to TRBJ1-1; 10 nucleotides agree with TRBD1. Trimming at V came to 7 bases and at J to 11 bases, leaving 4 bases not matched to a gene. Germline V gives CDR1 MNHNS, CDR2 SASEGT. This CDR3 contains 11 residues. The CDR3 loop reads CASNGQGGAFF. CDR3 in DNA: TGTGCCAGCAATGGACAGGGGGGCGCTTTCTTT.

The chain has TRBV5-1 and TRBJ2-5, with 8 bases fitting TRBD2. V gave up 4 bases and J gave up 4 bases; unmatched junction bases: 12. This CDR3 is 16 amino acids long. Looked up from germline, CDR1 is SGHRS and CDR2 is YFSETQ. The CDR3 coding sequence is TGCGCCAGCAGCCCCTTAAGCGGGAGCTTCAGAGAGACCCAGTACTTC. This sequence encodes CASSPLSGSFRETQYF.

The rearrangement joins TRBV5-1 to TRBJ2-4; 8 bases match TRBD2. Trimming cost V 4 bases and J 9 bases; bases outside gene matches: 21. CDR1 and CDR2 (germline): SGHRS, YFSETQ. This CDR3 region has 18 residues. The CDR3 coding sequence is TGCGCCAGCAGCCTATCCTCAACTAGCGGCAACCCACAAAGCATTCAGTACTTC. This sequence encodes CASSLSSTSGNPQSIQYF.

This chain's CDR3 is CASSEYPSVDGYTF. The CDR3 DNA reads as TGTGCCAGCAGTGAATACCCATCCGTAGATGGCTACACCTTC. The rearrangement uses TRBV2 and TRBJ1-2; D remains ambiguous. The germline V and J ends were trimmed by 2 bases and 6 bases, with 13 bases remaining between them. There are 14 residues in the CDR3. The germline V gene encodes CDR1 SNHLY and CDR2 FYNNEI.

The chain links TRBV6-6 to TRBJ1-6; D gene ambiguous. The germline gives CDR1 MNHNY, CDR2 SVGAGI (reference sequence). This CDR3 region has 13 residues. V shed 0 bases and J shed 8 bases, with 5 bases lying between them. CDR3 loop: CASSYSADSPLHF. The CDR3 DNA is TGTGCCAGCAGTTACTCTGCGGATTCACCCCTCCACTTT.

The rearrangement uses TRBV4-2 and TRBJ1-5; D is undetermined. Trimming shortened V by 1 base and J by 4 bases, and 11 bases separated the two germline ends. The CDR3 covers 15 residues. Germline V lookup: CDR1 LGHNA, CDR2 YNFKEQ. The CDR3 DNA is TGTGCCAGCAGCCAAGGGAACCGTAGAAATCAGCCCCAGCATTTT. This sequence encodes CASSQGNRRNQPQHF.

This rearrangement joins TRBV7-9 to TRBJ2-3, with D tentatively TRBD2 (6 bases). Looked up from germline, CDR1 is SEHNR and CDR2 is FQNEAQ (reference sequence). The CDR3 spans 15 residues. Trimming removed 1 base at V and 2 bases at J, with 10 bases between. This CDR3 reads CASSLDGGTTDTQYF. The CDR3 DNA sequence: TGTGCCAGCAGCTTAGACGGGGGTACCACAGATACGCAGTATTTT.

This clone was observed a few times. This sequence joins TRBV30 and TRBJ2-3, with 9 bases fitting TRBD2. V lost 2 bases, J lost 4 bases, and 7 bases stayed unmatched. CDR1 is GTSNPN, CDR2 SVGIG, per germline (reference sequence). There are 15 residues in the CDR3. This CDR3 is CAWSKGREGADTQYF. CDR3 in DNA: TGTGCCTGGAGTAAAGGGCGGGAGGGCGCAGATACGCAGTATTTT.

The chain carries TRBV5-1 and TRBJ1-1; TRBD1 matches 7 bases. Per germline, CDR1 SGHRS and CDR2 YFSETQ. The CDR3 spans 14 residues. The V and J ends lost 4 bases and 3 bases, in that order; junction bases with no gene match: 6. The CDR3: CASSLKGAHTEAFF. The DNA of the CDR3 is TGCGCCAGCAGCCTGAAGGGGGCGCACACTGAAGCTTTCTTT.

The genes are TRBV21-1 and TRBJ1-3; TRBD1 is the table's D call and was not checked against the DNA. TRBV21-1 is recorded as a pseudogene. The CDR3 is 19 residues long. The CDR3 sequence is CASSIRDRGPCVSGNTIYF. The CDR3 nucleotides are TGTGCCAGCAGCATCCGGGACAGGGGACCATGCGTGTCAGGAAACACCATATATTTT.

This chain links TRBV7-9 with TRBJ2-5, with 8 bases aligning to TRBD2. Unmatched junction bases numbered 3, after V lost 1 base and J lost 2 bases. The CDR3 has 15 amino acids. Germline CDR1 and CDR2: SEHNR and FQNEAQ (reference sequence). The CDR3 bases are TGTGCCAGCAGCTTAGTACTAGCGGATCAAGAGACCCAGTACTTC. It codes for CASSLVLADQETQYF.

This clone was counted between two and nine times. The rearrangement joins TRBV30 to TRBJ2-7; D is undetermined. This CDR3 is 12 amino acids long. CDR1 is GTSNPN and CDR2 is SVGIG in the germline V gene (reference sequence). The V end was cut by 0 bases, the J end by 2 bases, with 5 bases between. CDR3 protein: CAWSVSTYEQYF. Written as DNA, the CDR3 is TGTGCCTGGAGTGTTTCGACCTACGAGCAGTACTTC.

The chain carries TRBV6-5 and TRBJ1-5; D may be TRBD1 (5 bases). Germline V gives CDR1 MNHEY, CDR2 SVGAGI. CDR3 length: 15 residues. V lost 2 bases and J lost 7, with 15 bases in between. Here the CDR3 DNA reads TGTGCCAGCAGTTACACTCAGGGTCATGGACAGCCCCAGCATTTT. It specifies CASSYTQGHGQPQHF.